This TCR beta chain was identified in a study of T-cell reconstitution after alpha-beta-depleted transplantation in children. Study-level findings and limits: Alpha-beta T cells present about two months after transplant were reported to originate from several hundred expanded graft clones. Recipient T cells and thymic progenitors that survived gave rise to the high TCRbeta diversity observed at day 60 in some patients.

A note on this clonotype: Its antigen is unknown.

The CDR3 has 14 residues. Germline V gene sequence: CDR1 LNHNV, CDR2 YYDKDF (reference sequence). The ends lost 5 bases at V and 6 bases at J; junction bases unmatched: 9. Library preparation (for TCRbeta) was performed with unique molecular identifiers. One entry per CDR3 protein, called by TCRdb with MiXCR from the PCR reads. The table shows hundreds of thousands of distinct CDR3 sequences, with 23% occurring only once. The sample here was PBMCs, mostly from graft donor cells, taken 360 days after TCRalphabeta/CD19-depleted stem cell transplant. The TCR sequence derives from a boy under two years old who had a stem cell transplant for acute myeloid leukemia, so the T cells may come from the graft donor. J is TRBJ1-2 and V is TRBV15; 7 bases are shared with TRBD1. CDR3 DNA sequence: TGTGCCACCAGCTCACGGACAGGCTGGAATGGCTACACCTTC. Protein sequence: CATSSRTGWNGYTF. Together with reference TRBV15 and TRBJ1-2, the CDR3 gives the full variable domain: DAMVIQNPRYQVTQFGKPVTLSCSQTLNHNVMYWYQQKSSQAPKLLFHYYDKDFNNEADTPDNFQSRRPNTSFCFLDIRSPGLGDTAMYLCATSSRTGWNGYTFGSGTRLTVV.